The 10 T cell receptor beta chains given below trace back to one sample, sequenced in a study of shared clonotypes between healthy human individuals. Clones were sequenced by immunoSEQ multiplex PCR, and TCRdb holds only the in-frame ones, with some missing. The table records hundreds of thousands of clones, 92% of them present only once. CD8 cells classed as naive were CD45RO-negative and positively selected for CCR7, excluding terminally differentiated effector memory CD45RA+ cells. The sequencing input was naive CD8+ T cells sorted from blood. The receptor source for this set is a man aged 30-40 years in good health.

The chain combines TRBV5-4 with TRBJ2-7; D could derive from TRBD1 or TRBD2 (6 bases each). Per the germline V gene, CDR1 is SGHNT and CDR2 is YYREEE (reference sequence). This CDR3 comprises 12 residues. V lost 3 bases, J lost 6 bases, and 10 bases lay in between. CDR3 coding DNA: TGTGCCAGCAGCTGGGGGGCCTCCGAGCAGTACTTC. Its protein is CASSWGASEQYF.

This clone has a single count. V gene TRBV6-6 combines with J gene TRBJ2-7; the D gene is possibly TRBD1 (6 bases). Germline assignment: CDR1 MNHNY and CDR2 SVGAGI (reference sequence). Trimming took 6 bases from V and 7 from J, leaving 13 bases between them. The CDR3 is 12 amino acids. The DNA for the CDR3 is TGTGCCAGCAGGTACGCAGGGGAGGAGCAGTACTTC. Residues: CASRYAGEEQYF.

CDR3 loop: CSVVVPSGATYNEQFF. The CDR3 DNA sequence: TGCAGCGTTGTGGTTCCTAGCGGCGCTACCTACAATGAGCAGTTCTTC. The chain joins TRBV29-1 to TRBJ2-1; 7 positions match TRBD2. The CDR3 extends over 16 amino acids. The trim removed 4 bases at V and 2 bases at J, leaving 11 bases unmatched. Germline V gene data show CDR1 as SQVTM and CDR2 as ANQGSEA.

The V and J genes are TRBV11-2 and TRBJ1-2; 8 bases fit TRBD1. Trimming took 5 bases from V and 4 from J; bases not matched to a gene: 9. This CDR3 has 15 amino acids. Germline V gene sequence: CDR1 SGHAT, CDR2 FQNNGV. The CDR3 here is CASSDGQGGFYGYTF. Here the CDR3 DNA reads TGTGCCAGCAGCGACGGACAGGGAGGATTCTATGGCTACACCTTC.

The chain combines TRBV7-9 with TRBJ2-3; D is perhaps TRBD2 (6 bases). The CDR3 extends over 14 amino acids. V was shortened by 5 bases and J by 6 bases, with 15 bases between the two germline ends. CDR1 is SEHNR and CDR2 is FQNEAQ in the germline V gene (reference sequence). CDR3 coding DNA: TGTGCCAGCAGCCCAAAGCCGGAGGGGGATACGCAGTATTTT. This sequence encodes CASSPKPEGDTQYF. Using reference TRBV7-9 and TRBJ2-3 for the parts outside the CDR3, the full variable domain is DTGVSQNPRHKITKRGQNVTFRCDPISEHNRLYWYRQTLGQGPEFLTYFQNEAQLEKSRLLSDRFSAERPKGSFSTLEIQRTEQGDSAMYLCASSPKPEGDTQYFGPGTRLTVL.

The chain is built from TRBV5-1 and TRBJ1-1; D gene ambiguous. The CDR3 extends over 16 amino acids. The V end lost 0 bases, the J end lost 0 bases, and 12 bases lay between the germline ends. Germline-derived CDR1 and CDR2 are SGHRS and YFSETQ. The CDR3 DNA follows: TGCGCCAGCAGCTTGGCCATCCTAGGAATGAACACTGAAGCTTTCTTT. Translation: CASSLAILGMNTEAFF. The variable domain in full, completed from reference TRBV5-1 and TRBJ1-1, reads KAGVTQTPRYLIKTRGQQVTLSCSPISGHRSVSWYQQTPGQGLQFLFEYFSETQRNKGNFPGRFSGRQFSNSRSEMNVSTLELGDSALYLCASSLAILGMNTEAFFGQGTRLTVV.

The DNA of the CDR3 is TGTGCCAGCAGCTCCCGGGACAGGGGAGACGATGGCTACACCTTC. Encoded protein: CASSSRDRGDDGYTF. The chain employs TRBV11-2 and TRBJ1-2, with TRBD1 identical over 10 bases. This CDR3 is built from 15 residues. The ends lost 4 bases at V and 6 bases at J; junction bases unmatched: 8. CDR1 and CDR2 from the germline V gene are SGHAT and FQNNGV.

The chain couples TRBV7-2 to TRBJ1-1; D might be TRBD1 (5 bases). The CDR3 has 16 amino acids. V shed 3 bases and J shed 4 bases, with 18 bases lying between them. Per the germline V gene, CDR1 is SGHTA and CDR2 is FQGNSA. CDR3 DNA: TGTGCCAGCAGCTTCCCCCGGGACGGACCTTCCACTGAAGCTTTCTTT. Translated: CASSFPRDGPSTEAFF.

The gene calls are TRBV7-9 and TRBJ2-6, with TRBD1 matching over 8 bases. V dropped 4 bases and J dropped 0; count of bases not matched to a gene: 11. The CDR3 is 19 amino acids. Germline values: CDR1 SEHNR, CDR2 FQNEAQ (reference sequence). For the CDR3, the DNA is TGTGCCAGCAGCTCTCGGCCCGGACAGGGCCTCTCTGGGGCCAACGTCCTGACTTTC. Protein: CASSSRPGQGLSGANVLTF.

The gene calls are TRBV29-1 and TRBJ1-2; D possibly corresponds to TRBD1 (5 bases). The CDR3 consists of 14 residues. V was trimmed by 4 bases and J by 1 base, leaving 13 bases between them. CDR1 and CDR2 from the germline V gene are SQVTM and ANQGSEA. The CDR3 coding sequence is TGCAGCGTTGGGGACGCAGGATTTAACTATGGCTACACCTTC. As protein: CSVGDAGFNYGYTF.